This TCR beta chain emerged from a study of T-cell reconstitution after alpha-beta-depleted transplantation in children. Study-level findings and limits: Several hundred graft clones that had expanded were reportedly the source of alpha-beta T cells about two months after transplant.

The TCRbeta library was prepared with unique molecular identifiers. TCRdb re-called the PCR reads with MiXCR, one entry per CDR3 protein. Counted here are about 980,000 distinct CDR3 sequences, roughly 29% occurring once; the ten biggest clones make up over 25%. Concerning this clonotype itself: Its specificity is unknown.

Trimming pared 1 base from V and 11 bases from J, leaving 10 bases between. The germline V gene encodes CDR1 SGHRS and CDR2 YFSETQ. The CDR3 runs 13 residues. This rearrangement joins TRBV5-1 to TRBJ1-6; possibly TRBD1 for D (5 bases). This TCR came from a boy under three years old who had a stem cell transplant for SCID, so the T cells may come from the graft donor. The starting material was PBMCs, mostly from graft donor cells, obtained 360 days after TCRalphabeta/CD19-depleted stem cell transplant. This chain's CDR3 is CASSLSLGAPLHF. As DNA, the CDR3 is TGCGCCAGCAGCTTGAGTTTGGGGGCACCCCTCCACTTT. Full variable domain (outside the CDR3, taken from reference TRBV5-1 and TRBJ1-6): KAGVTQTPRYLIKTRGQQVTLSCSPISGHRSVSWYQQTPGQGLQFLFEYFSETQRNKGNFPGRFSGRQFSNSRSEMNVSTLELGDSALYLCASSLSLGAPLHFGNGTRLTVT.